The 30 T cell receptor beta chains reported below all come from one sample, sequenced in a study of T cells in localized non-small cell lung cancer. Here immunoSEQ multiplex PCR was the method, and the copy in TCRdb shows in-frame clones only, minus some. The data contain over 50,000 clones, roughly 88% of them singletons. The sequencing used peripheral blood mononuclear cells, collected before any cancer treatment. These receptors all stem from a man aged 40 to 70 with stage III lung adenocarcinoma.

The CDR3 spells CASSPRGGNTIYF. CDR3 sequence (DNA): TGTGCCAGCAGCCCGAGGGGTGGAAACACCATATATTTT. The V call is TRBV14, the J call TRBJ1-3; D is perhaps TRBD1 (5 bases). Germline CDR1 and CDR2: SGHDN and FVKESK. The V end was cut by 4 bases, the J end by 3 bases, with 7 bases between. The length of the CDR3 is 13 residues.

J is TRBJ2-5 and V is TRBV5-4, with 13 bases lining up with TRBD2. The CDR3 contains 16 residues. The J segment lost 5 bases and the V segment lost 0 bases, leaving 4 bases of the junction unmatched. The V gene's germline CDR1 is SGHNT and CDR2 YYREEE (reference sequence). CDR3 sequence reads: CASSLVKLAGGETQYF. The DNA for the CDR3 is TGTGCCAGCAGCTTGGTTAAACTAGCGGGGGGGGAGACCCAGTACTTC.

The rearrangement uses TRBV6-6 and TRBJ2-1, with TRBD1 matching over 7 bases. V shed 8 bases, J shed 0 bases, and the junction held 4 bases outside the gene matches. CDR3 length equals 14 residues. Germline CDR1 MNHNY, CDR2 SVGAGI (reference sequence). Here the CDR3 DNA reads TGTGCCAGCTCCAGGGGGAGCTCCTACAATGAGCAGTTCTTC. Protein sequence: CASSRGSSYNEQFF.

This clone has more than one count but fewer than ten. The chain has TRBV19 and TRBJ2-2, with 9 bases that match TRBD2. The ends lost 7 bases at V and 7 bases at J; junction bases unmatched: 10. Germline CDR1 LNHDA, CDR2 SQIVND (reference sequence). This CDR3 has 15 amino acids. For the CDR3, the DNA is TGTGCCAGTATCGAGGATAGCGGGAGTGGCGGGGAGCTGTTTTTT. This translates into CASIEDSGSGGELFF.

This chain joins TRBV7-2 and TRBJ1-1; unclear D gene. This CDR3 region has 14 residues. The V end lost 1 base, the J end lost 9 bases, and 15 bases lay between the germline ends. Germline V gene data show CDR1 as SGHTA and CDR2 as FQGNSA. CDR3 DNA sequence: TGTGCCAGCAGCTTAGTGAGGGAGGATCTTCAAGCTTTCTTT. It specifies CASSLVREDLQAFF. The full variable domain, completed using reference TRBV7-2 and TRBJ1-1, is GAGVSQSPSNKVTEKGKDVELRCDPISGHTALYWYRQSLGQGLEFLIYFQGNSAPDKSGLPSDRFSAERTGGSVSTLTIQRTQQEDSAVYLCASSLVREDLQAFFGQGTRLTVV.

This clone came up a few times. The chain has TRBV7-9 and TRBJ1-4; no clear D gene. The ends were cut back, 5 bases at V and 8 bases at J, with 12 bases in the middle. Per germline, CDR1 SEHNR and CDR2 FQNEAQ (reference sequence). The length of the CDR3 is 13 residues. The CDR3 region has the DNA TGTGCCAGCAGCCTGGAACCCTGGGAAAAACTGTTTTTT. It codes for CASSLEPWEKLFF.

The V call is TRBV9, the J call TRBJ1-1; no clear D gene. The germline V and J ends were trimmed by 3 bases and 4 bases, with 7 bases remaining between them. The CDR3 loop spans 12 amino acids. Germline values: CDR1 SGDLS, CDR2 YYNGEE. The CDR3 here is CASSGWSTEAFF. The CDR3 DNA reads TGTGCCAGCAGCGGTTGGAGCACTGAAGCTTTCTTT.

The V gene is TRBV7-2, the J gene TRBJ2-7, with D perhaps assigned TRBD1 or TRBD2 (5 bases each). The CDR3 totals 12 residues. Germline lookup yields CDR1 SGHTA and CDR2 FQGNSA. Trimming pared 6 bases from V and 7 bases from J, leaving 13 bases between. Here the CDR3 reads CASRQEVGEQYF. In DNA, the CDR3 is TGTGCCAGCAGACAGGAGGTGGGGGAGCAGTACTTC.

The chain employs TRBV9 and TRBJ1-4; D may be TRBD1 (6 bases). This CDR3 region has 15 residues. Trimming pared 1 base from V and 1 base from J, leaving 8 bases between. Germline V gives CDR1 SGDLS, CDR2 YYNGEE. CDR3: CASSVRGRTNEKLFF. The CDR3 DNA follows: TGTGCCAGCAGCGTACGGGGGCGAACTAATGAAAAACTGTTTTTT.

The chain employs TRBV6-5 and TRBJ1-5; TRBD1 matches at 8 bases. CDR1 is MNHEY, CDR2 SVGAGI, per germline. J was trimmed by 2 bases and V by 5 bases; bases with no gene match: 5. The CDR3 runs 15 residues. CDR3 in amino acids: CASSPRGHGNQPQHF. The CDR3 nucleotides are TGTGCCAGCAGTCCCAGGGGGCATGGCAATCAGCCCCAGCATTTT.

This chain uses TRBV7-2 with TRBJ2-7; no clear D gene. CDR3 length: 14 residues. With 5 bases removed from V and 0 bases from J, the gap between germline ends came to 11 bases. Germline V CDR1 and CDR2: SGHTA, FQGNSA. The DNA for the CDR3 is TGTGCCAGCAGCGCCTACTACAGCTCCTACGAGCAGTACTTC. It encodes CASSAYYSSYEQYF.

A single count supports this clone. This chain connects TRBV5-1 to TRBJ2-7; the D is unclear. The CDR3 runs to 15 residues. V lost 0 bases, J lost 1 base, and 11 bases lay in between. Germline V CDR1 and CDR2: SGHRS, YFSETQ. This chain's CDR3 is CASSLGSVRSYEQYF. As DNA, the CDR3 is TGCGCCAGCAGCTTGGGATCGGTCAGATCCTACGAGCAGTACTTC.

CDR3 sequence reads: CASAGRGLYNEQFF. The CDR3 DNA follows: TGTGCCAGCGCCGGCAGGGGGCTTTACAATGAGCAGTTCTTC. The chain recombines TRBV6-5 with TRBJ2-1, with TRBD1 matching over 8 bases. Trimming at V came to 8 bases and at J to 4 bases, leaving 7 bases not matched to a gene. There are 14 residues in the CDR3. CDR1 is MNHEY and CDR2 is SVGAGI in the germline V gene.

This rearrangement joins TRBV5-1 to TRBJ2-1, with no clear D. V lost 0 bases and J 5 bases, leaving 6 bases between the germline ends. This CDR3 region has 13 residues. Germline lookup yields CDR1 SGHRS and CDR2 YFSETQ. CDR3 nucleotide sequence: TGCGCCAGCAGCTTGGGGTTAAACAATGAGCAGTTCTTC. Encoded protein: CASSLGLNNEQFF.

This rearrangement joins TRBV30 to TRBJ1-4; 9 bases are shared with TRBD1. Germline assignment: CDR1 GTSNPN and CDR2 SVGIG (reference sequence). V trimming: 2 bases; J trimming: 8 bases; junction bases outside the gene matches: 6. The CDR3 consists of 14 residues. The CDR3 loop is CAWSLQGANEKLFF. The DNA of the CDR3 is TGTGCCTGGAGTTTACAGGGGGCCAACGAAAAACTGTTTTTT.

This chain links TRBV10-1 with TRBJ2-7, with unresolved D. Germline-derived CDR1 and CDR2 are WNHNN and SYGVQD (reference sequence). The CDR3 covers 14 residues. Between the trimmed V and J ends, which lost 5 bases and 0 bases, there was a span of 11 bases. CDR3 in DNA: TGCGCCAGCAGTCCCCGCGTGGACTCCTACGAGCAGTACTTC. Encoded protein: CASSPRVDSYEQYF.

This chain connects TRBV27 to TRBJ1-2; D is ambiguous. This CDR3 is 16 amino acids long. The V gene's germline CDR1 is MNHEY and CDR2 SMNVEV (reference sequence). Between the trimmed V and J ends, which lost 5 bases and 8 bases, there was a span of 24 bases. The CDR3 sequence is CASSRLLRHGNIGYTF. Here the CDR3 DNA reads TGTGCCAGCAGTCGCCTATTGAGGCACGGGAACATCGGCTACACCTTC.

The chain carries TRBV5-6 and TRBJ2-7; 8 bases line up with TRBD1. The CDR3 is 14 residues long. CDR1 and CDR2 from the germline V gene are SGHDT and YYEEEE. V was pared by 3 bases and J by 3 bases, with 5 bases of the junction left unmatched. The CDR3 region is CASSYDRGYYEQYF. The CDR3 DNA sequence: TGTGCCAGCAGCTACGACAGGGGTTACTACGAGCAGTACTTC.

This rearrangement joins TRBV7-9 to TRBJ2-2; TRBD1 matches 8 bases. V trimming: 10 bases; J trimming: 6 bases; junction bases outside the gene matches: 13. Germline assignment: CDR1 SEHNR and CDR2 FQNEAQ (reference sequence). The CDR3 contains 15 residues. The DNA for the CDR3 is TGTGCCACTCACAGGACAGGGAAGGATGCCGGGGAGCTGTTTTTT. Translation: CATHRTGKDAGELFF.

The chain links TRBV10-1 to TRBJ1-1; TRBD1 agrees at 8 bases. Trimming took 0 bases from V and 3 from J; bases not matched to a gene: 6. The CDR3 has 16 residues. The V gene's germline CDR1 is WNHNN and CDR2 SYGVQD (reference sequence). Here the CDR3 DNA reads TGCGCCAGCAGTGAGTCGGACAGGGAAGTTGACACTGAAGCTTTCTTT. This sequence encodes CASSESDREVDTEAFF.

The chain recombines TRBV10-3 with TRBJ2-3; no clear D. The CDR3 is made up of 12 amino acids. Germline lookup yields CDR1 ENHRY and CDR2 SYGVKD. The V and J ends lost 5 bases and 0 bases respectively, with 3 bases between them. CDR3 sequence (DNA): TGTGCCATCAGTACTAGCACAGATACGCAGTATTTT. Its protein product is CAISTSTDTQYF.

The chain is built from TRBV5-6 and TRBJ1-2; 7 bases map to TRBD1. With V trimmed by 3 bases and J by 0 bases, 5 bases remained unmatched. CDR3 length: 15 residues. Germline assignment: CDR1 SGHDT and CDR2 YYEEEE. The CDR3 here is CASSWWDRPNYGYTF. CDR3 sequence (DNA): TGTGCCAGCAGCTGGTGGGACAGACCTAACTATGGCTACACCTTC.

J is TRBJ2-3 and V is TRBV10-3; D is uncertain. The CDR3 has 14 amino acids. Germline V CDR1 and CDR2: ENHRY, SYGVKD. V gave up 0 bases and J gave up 0 bases, with 4 bases separating them. For the CDR3, the DNA is TGTGCCATCAGTGAGTCACGGAGCACAGATACGCAGTATTTT. Translation gives CAISESRSTDTQYF.

The rearrangement links TRBV30 to TRBJ1-3; D not certain. V shed 4 bases and J shed 3 bases, with 10 bases lying between them. There are 13 residues in the CDR3. CDR1 and CDR2 (germline): GTSNPN, SVGIG (reference sequence). CDR3 in DNA: TGTGCCTGGACCCTAAGGAGTGGAAACACCATATATTTT. Residues: CAWTLRSGNTIYF.

V and J are TRBV7-8 and TRBJ2-3; tentatively, D is TRBD2 (5 bases). The CDR3 runs to 15 residues. Germline CDR1 reads SGHVS; CDR2 reads FQNEAQ. Trimming stripped 3 bases from V and 6 bases from J, with 16 bases between. The CDR3 region has the DNA TGTGCCAGCAGCTTTCAGCGGACCGTCGGGGATACGCAGTATTTT. Translating it yields CASSFQRTVGDTQYF.

The chain carries TRBV5-5 and TRBJ2-7, with TRBD1 identical over 7 bases. The CDR3 is 12 residues long. J lost 7 bases, V lost 4 bases, and 5 bases had no gene match. The germline V gene has CDR1 SGHKS and CDR2 YYEKEE (reference sequence). The CDR3 DNA reads TGTGCCAGCAGCCCAACAGGGGAAGAGCAGTACTTC. Protein product: CASSPTGEEQYF. Full variable domain (rest looked up from reference TRBV5-5 and TRBJ2-7): DAGVTQSPTHLIKTRGQQVTLRCSPISGHKSVSWYQQVLGQGPQFIFQYYEKEERGRGNFPDRFSARQFPNYSSELNVNALLLGDSALYLCASSPTGEEQYFGPGTRLTVT.

The chain couples TRBV6-5 to TRBJ2-5; 8 positions match TRBD2. The CDR3 totals 16 residues. CDR1 MNHEY and CDR2 SVGAGI come from the germline V gene. V lost 1 base, J lost 4 bases, and 8 bases stayed unmatched. The CDR3 DNA is TGTGCCAGCAGTTACTATGGCGGGGGGAATGCAGAGACCCAGTACTTC. Amino acid sequence: CASSYYGGGNAETQYF.

This chain connects TRBV5-1 to TRBJ1-1; D ambiguous. Germline lookup yields CDR1 SGHRS and CDR2 YFSETQ. The V end was cut by 0 bases, the J end by 1 base, with 10 bases between. The CDR3 length is 15 residues. This CDR3 reads CASSLAEQSNTEAFF. The CDR3 DNA reads as TGCGCCAGCAGCTTGGCGGAACAGTCGAACACTGAAGCTTTCTTT.

The chain uses TRBV10-1 and TRBJ1-2; no reliable D call. The germline V gene encodes CDR1 WNHNN and CDR2 SYGVQD (reference sequence). The V end was cut by 2 bases, the J end by 2 bases, with 6 bases between. The CDR3 is made up of 13 amino acids. CDR3 sequence: CASSERQNYGYTF. The CDR3 DNA sequence: TGCGCCAGCAGTGAGAGGCAGAACTATGGCTACACCTTC.

This rearrangement joins TRBV6-5 to TRBJ2-3; D is undetermined. This CDR3 contains 13 residues. V lost 2 bases and J lost 2, with 5 bases in between. From germline, CDR1 is MNHEY and CDR2 SVGAGI. CDR3 bases: TGTGCCAGCAGTTACGACTTCACAGATACGCAGTATTTT. Translation gives CASSYDFTDTQYF.